The next 14 T cell receptor beta chains were all read from a single sample in a study of cytomegalovirus exposure and HLA in healthy donors. With 60 Vbeta and 13 Jbeta primers, the PCR was carried out. Method: immunoSEQ multiplex PCR; TCRdb's copy keeps in-frame clones and lacks some. The sample gives 200,000 to 250,000 clones, around 80% of which show up once; roughly 0.22% is in the top ten. The sequencing sample was made of PBMCs. These TCRs come from a girl aged 2 to 9 in good health and CMV-seronegative.

This chain uses TRBV4-1 with TRBJ2-7; 7 bases align to TRBD1. Germline-derived CDR1 and CDR2 are MGHRA and YSYEKL. V dropped 3 bases and J dropped 7; count of bases not matched to a gene: 12. This CDR3 has 15 amino acids. In nucleotides, the CDR3 is TGCGCCAGCAGCCAGGATGGACAGGCACCCCCAGAGCAGTACTTC. Its protein product is CASSQDGQAPPEQYF.

The chain recombines TRBV9 with TRBJ2-7; 8 bases agree with TRBD2. The junction had 15 bases not matched to a gene; V was cut back by 4 bases and J by 6 bases. Germline V gene lookup returns CDR1 SGDLS and CDR2 YYNGEE. CDR3 length: 16 amino acids. The CDR3 DNA follows: TGTGCCAGCAGCCCGGGAGGGGACGCCGGAATTGGCGAGCAGTACTTC. This gives the protein CASSPGGDAGIGEQYF. The full variable domain, completed using reference TRBV9 and TRBJ2-7, is DSGVTQTPKHLITATGQRVTLRCSPRSGDLSVYWYQQSLDQGLQFLIQYYNGEERAKGNILERFSAQQFPDLHSELNLSSLELGDSALYFCASSPGGDAGIGEQYFGPGTRLTVT.

This clone was found a few times. This chain connects TRBV30 to TRBJ2-5, with D tentatively TRBD2 (7 bases). The CDR3 has 14 amino acids. Trimming removed 3 bases at V and 5 bases at J, with 16 bases between. Germline V gives CDR1 GTSNPN, CDR2 SVGIG (reference sequence). Here the CDR3 reads CAWSPRRGLETQYF. CDR3 in DNA: TGTGCCTGGAGCCCTAGGCGGGGGCTGGAGACCCAGTACTTC.

This chain uses TRBV7-9 with TRBJ1-6; perhaps TRBD1 as D (6 bases). Germline loops: CDR1 SEHNR, CDR2 FQNEAQ (reference sequence). The CDR3 totals 17 residues. Between the trimmed V and J ends, which lost 1 base and 5 bases, there was a span of 15 bases. The CDR3 sequence: CASSLVKDSAHNSPLHF. Here the CDR3 DNA reads TGTGCCAGCAGCTTAGTAAAGGACAGCGCGCATAATTCACCCCTCCACTTT.

The V gene is TRBV7-3, the J gene TRBJ1-5; 11 nucleotides align to TRBD1. The CDR3 is 17 amino acids. The trim removed 1 base at V and 2 bases at J, leaving 4 bases unmatched. Per germline, CDR1 SGHTA and CDR2 FQGTGA. For the CDR3, the DNA is TGTGCCAGCAGCTTAAAAGAGGGACAGGGGGGCAATCAGCCCCAGCATTTT. This translates into CASSLKEGQGGNQPQHF.

V and J are TRBV27 and TRBJ1-2, with unresolved D. The V end was cut by 3 bases, the J end by 0 bases, with 11 bases between. CDR1 is MNHEY and CDR2 is SMNVEV in the germline V gene (reference sequence). CDR3 size: 15 residues. For the CDR3, the DNA is TGTGCCAGCAGTTTTCGGATGACAACTAACTATGGCTACACCTTC. It yields the protein CASSFRMTTNYGYTF.

The V and J genes are TRBV2 and TRBJ2-4; D unclear. The CDR3 extends over 12 amino acids. CDR1 is SNHLY and CDR2 is FYNNEI in the germline V gene. Between the trimmed V and J ends, which lost 4 bases and 8 bases, there was a span of 9 bases. CDR3 sequence (DNA): TGTGCCAGCAGTGGATTGACTGACATTCAGTACTTC. Amino acids: CASSGLTDIQYF.

The rearrangement links TRBV7-9 to TRBJ2-1; the match to TRBD1 covers 7 bases. The CDR3 sequence is 15 residues long. V lost 6 bases, J lost 8 bases, and 13 bases stayed unmatched. Germline assignment: CDR1 SEHNR and CDR2 FQNEAQ (reference sequence). DNA for the CDR3: TGTGCCAGCAGACCCGACAGGGAGAATCCTTATGAGCAGTTCTTC. Protein sequence: CASRPDRENPYEQFF. The full variable domain, in which reference TRBV7-9 and TRBJ2-1 provide the parts outside the CDR3, is DTGVSQNPRHKITKRGQNVTFRCDPISEHNRLYWYRQTLGQGPEFLTYFQNEAQLEKSRLLSDRFSAERPKGSFSTLEIQRTEQGDSAMYLCASRPDRENPYEQFFGPGTRLTVL.

This CDR3 reads CASSRTGGLREQYF. The CDR3 DNA follows: TGTGCCAGCAGTCGGACAGGGGGCTTGAGAGAGCAGTACTTC. The chain is built from TRBV25-1 and TRBJ2-7; TRBD1 aligns across 11 bases. Germline V gene lookup returns CDR1 MGHDK and CDR2 SYGVNS. The CDR3 consists of 14 residues. The ends lost 5 bases at V and 7 bases at J; junction bases unmatched: 7.

The chain combines TRBV19 with TRBJ2-7, with D perhaps TRBD1 (6 bases). The CDR3 extends over 13 amino acids. Trimming removed 2 bases from V and 7 bases from J, with 12 bases in between. Germline lookup yields CDR1 LNHDA and CDR2 SQIVND (reference sequence). CDR3 in amino acids: CASSISGAREQYF. CDR3 nucleotide sequence: TGTGCCAGTAGTATATCAGGGGCACGGGAGCAGTACTTC.

The chain is built from TRBV28 and TRBJ1-2, with 9 bases matching TRBD1. Germline lookup yields CDR1 MDHEN and CDR2 SYDVKM. The CDR3 has 13 residues. The trim removed 7 bases at V and 5 bases at J, leaving 5 bases unmatched. The CDR3 DNA sequence: TGTGCCAGCACGGGACAGGGCCCTTATGGCTACACCTTC. Residues: CASTGQGPYGYTF.

The rearrangement links TRBV7-9 to TRBJ1-1; D call uncertain. Deletions cut 5 bases from V and 5 bases from J, with 12 bases between. The CDR3 has 13 residues. Germline CDR1 and CDR2: SEHNR and FQNEAQ (reference sequence). The CDR3 loop reads CASSLGVETEAFF. CDR3 bases: TGTGCCAGCAGCCTAGGAGTCGAGACTGAAGCTTTCTTT.

The chain combines TRBV9 with TRBJ2-5, with 9 positions matching TRBD1. Germline CDR1 SGDLS, CDR2 YYNGEE. V shed 3 bases, J shed 7 bases, and the junction held 10 bases outside the gene matches. The CDR3 sequence is 15 residues long. The CDR3 nucleotides read TGTGCCAGCAGCGGCGACAGGGGGGCTCCGTGGACCCAGTACTTC. Amino acid sequence: CASSGDRGAPWTQYF.

As regards this clone: This same CDR3 is encoded by further DNA sequences in the sample. The chain recombines TRBV15 with TRBJ1-4; no clear D gene. The CDR3 is made up of 13 amino acids. Germline CDR1 and CDR2: LNHNV and YYDKDF (reference sequence). The ends were cut back, 0 bases at V and 8 bases at J, with 7 bases in the middle. CDR3 region: CATSRDPGEKLFF. The DNA of the CDR3 is TGTGCCACCAGCAGAGATCCGGGAGAAAAACTGTTTTTT.